This T cell receptor beta chain was captured by sequencing in a study of blood T cell repertoires in COVID-19. The table came from immunoSEQ multiplex PCR; TCRdb's copy has only in-frame clones and leaves some out. This sample carries approximately 150,000 clones, 65% to 90% of them seen once, and the ten largest clones take about 7.8%. The CDR3 has 10 residues. Deletions cut 9 bases from V and 10 bases from J, with 11 bases between. Per germline, CDR1 SGDLS and CDR2 YYNGEE. The source of this sequence is a woman between 45 and 60 years old in a cohort sampled during active or convalescent COVID-19. The chain has TRBV9 and TRBJ2-1; D may be TRBD2 (5 bases). Sequencing used peripheral blood. The chain's CDR3 is CAIGRAEQFF. CDR3 bases: TGTGCCATAGGGAGAGCCGAGCAGTTCTTC.